The 28 T cell receptor beta chains presented below share a single source sample, sequenced in a study of Ad26.COV2.S vaccination and SARS-CoV-2 variants. Profiling relied on immunoSEQ multiplex PCR, and the TCRdb table lists in-frame clones only, not all of them. The data contain about 680,000 clones, 89% of them seen just once; the ten biggest clones take up approximately 1.5%. Treatment described: roughly 18 received Ad26.COV2.S at low or high dose, single or two shots; about 5 received placebo; per-sample allocation not given. Samples came from day 63 after the first vaccine or placebo injection. This specimen consisted of peripheral blood, obtained in a trial of Ad26.COV2.S vaccine versus placebo. The receptors stem from a person aged 18-65 years who received the Ad26.COV2.S COVID-19 vaccine or a placebo.

In DNA, the CDR3 is TGTGCCAGCAGCTTAGAGCAGGCCTTCACCGGGGAGCTGTTTTTT. It yields the protein CASSLEQAFTGELFF. This chain uses TRBV7-3 with TRBJ2-2; no clear D gene. The CDR3 is 15 residues long. The germline gives CDR1 SGHTA, CDR2 FQGTGA. The V and J ends lost 2 bases and 4 bases respectively, with 11 bases between them.

The genes are TRBV5-1 and TRBJ2-2; 9 bases are shared with TRBD2. Unmatched junction bases numbered 6, after V lost 0 bases and J lost 0 bases. This CDR3 comprises 18 residues. CDR1 and CDR2 (germline): SGHRS, YFSETQ. CDR3 nucleotides: TGCGCCAGCAGCTTGGTCGCTAGCGGGGCCGCGAACACCGGGGAGCTGTTTTTT. Translation gives CASSLVASGAANTGELFF. Full variable domain (rest looked up from reference TRBV5-1 and TRBJ2-2): KAGVTQTPRYLIKTRGQQVTLSCSPISGHRSVSWYQQTPGQGLQFLFEYFSETQRNKGNFPGRFSGRQFSNSRSEMNVSTLELGDSALYLCASSLVASGAANTGELFFGEGSRLTVL.

This clone was counted a single time. V usage is TRBV10-3 and J usage is TRBJ1-5; weak D call: TRBD1 (5 bases). CDR3 size: 15 residues. Looked up from germline, CDR1 is ENHRY and CDR2 is SYGVKD. Trimming took 5 bases from V and 2 from J, leaving 13 bases between them. The CDR3 region is CAISMGMGRNQPQHF. Written as DNA, the CDR3 is TGTGCCATCAGTATGGGGATGGGACGCAATCAGCCCCAGCATTTT.

The chain carries TRBV7-3 and TRBJ2-1; 9 nucleotides agree with TRBD1. Germline lookup yields CDR1 SGHTA and CDR2 FQGTGA. J was trimmed by 5 bases and V by 1 base; bases with no gene match: 3. This CDR3 contains 15 residues. CDR3: CASSLMGQGNNEQFF. CDR3 coding DNA: TGTGCCAGCAGCTTAATGGGACAGGGTAACAATGAGCAGTTCTTC.

The J gene is TRBJ2-3, the V gene TRBV12-3 or TRBV12-4, with D unclear. The CDR3 is 12 amino acids. Deletions cut 0 bases from V and 7 bases from J, with 5 bases between. The CDR3 region has the DNA TGTGCCAGCAGTTTAGCGCAAAATACGCAGTATTTT. Its protein is CASSLAQNTQYF.

This clone was picked up many times. The V call is TRBV6-5, the J call TRBJ1-1; 7 nucleotides match TRBD1. CDR1 and CDR2 (germline): MNHEY, SVGAGI. V gave up 7 bases and J gave up 4 bases; unmatched junction bases: 6. This CDR3 has 13 amino acids. The chain's CDR3 is CASTMPGGTEAFF. The CDR3, as DNA: TGTGCCAGCACCATGCCAGGGGGCACTGAAGCTTTCTTT.

This chain links TRBV11-2 with TRBJ2-1; 8 nucleotides agree with TRBD2. V trimming: 3 bases; J trimming: 1 base; junction bases outside the gene matches: 8. The germline CDR1 and CDR2 sequences are SGHAT and FQNNGV. This CDR3 contains 17 residues. The CDR3: CASSFPKTSESYNEQFF. As DNA, the CDR3 is TGTGCCAGCAGCTTCCCAAAGACTAGCGAATCCTACAATGAGCAGTTCTTC.

This clone has more than one count but fewer than ten. The chain combines TRBV18 with TRBJ1-3, with 9 bases that match TRBD1. The length of the CDR3 is 16 residues. J was trimmed by 0 bases and V by 6 bases; bases with no gene match: 6. Germline CDR1 KGHSH, CDR2 LQKENI. CDR3 in DNA: TGTGCCAGCTCCCGGGACAGGGAAAACTCTGGAAACACCATATATTTT. This gives the protein CASSRDRENSGNTIYF.

The rearrangement uses TRBV7-8 and TRBJ1-1, with D unresolved. From germline, CDR1 is SGHVS and CDR2 FQNEAQ. This CDR3 contains 14 residues. V was cut by 3 bases and J by 3 bases, with 11 bases left in between. CDR3 sequence (DNA): TGTGCCAGCAGCTTTACAGAGGTGGACACTGAAGCTTTCTTT. Translation gives CASSFTEVDTEAFF.

The gene calls are TRBV30 and TRBJ2-5; 7 positions agree with TRBD2. The V gene's germline CDR1 is GTSNPN and CDR2 SVGIG (reference sequence). CDR3 size: 13 residues. The CDR3, as DNA: TGTGGGACGGATCCGGGGGGTCAAGAGACCCAGTACTTC. The encoded protein is CGTDPGGQETQYF.

The chain employs TRBV27 and TRBJ2-2, with TRBD2 identical over 7 bases. The V gene's germline CDR1 is MNHEY and CDR2 SMNVEV (reference sequence). This CDR3 has 19 amino acids. V shed 3 bases and J 0 bases; nucleotides not matched to a gene: 13. CDR3 sequence reads: CASSFLGAGETTNTGELFF. CDR3 nucleotide sequence: TGTGCCAGCAGTTTCCTTGGGGCGGGAGAGACGACGAACACCGGGGAGCTGTTTTTT.

The chain carries TRBV5-6 and TRBJ1-1; D perhaps matches TRBD1 (5 bases). This CDR3 is built from 11 residues. The V gene lost 3 bases and the J gene lost 11 bases, with 11 bases spanning the gap. Germline lookup yields CDR1 SGHDT and CDR2 YYEEEE. The CDR3 sequence is CASSSSEGAFF. The CDR3 bases are TGTGCCAGCAGCTCCTCGGAGGGGGCTTTCTTT.

The rearrangement uses TRBV5-1 and TRBJ2-7; no clear D gene. Trimming removed 1 base at V and 1 base at J, with 6 bases between. This CDR3 comprises 13 residues. Germline CDR1 reads SGHRS; CDR2 reads YFSETQ. CDR3 in amino acids: CASSLRQSYEQYF. In DNA form, the CDR3 reads TGCGCCAGCAGCTTGAGGCAGTCCTACGAGCAGTACTTC.

The chain uses TRBV6-5 and TRBJ2-7, with 9 bases identical to TRBD1. V lost 2 bases to trimming and J lost 6 bases; unmatched junction nucleotides: 11. CDR1 and CDR2 (germline): MNHEY, SVGAGI. This CDR3 has 16 amino acids. Here the CDR3 DNA reads TGTGCCAGCAGTTACGGATCCGGGACAGGGTCCATCGAGCAGTACTTC. Translation: CASSYGSGTGSIEQYF.

The gene calls are TRBV27 and TRBJ2-3; no reliable D call. V dropped 8 bases and J dropped 8 bases, with 17 bases sitting between them. The germline CDR1 and CDR2 sequences are MNHEY and SMNVEV (reference sequence). The CDR3 sequence is 13 residues long. CDR3 residues: CASRLNPTSTQYF. DNA for the CDR3: TGTGCCAGCCGCCTTAACCCCACAAGTACGCAGTATTTT.

This chain connects TRBV29-1 to TRBJ1-1; D unresolved. Germline values: CDR1 SQVTM, CDR2 ANQGSEA. This CDR3 has 11 amino acids. The V end was cut by 0 bases, the J end by 10 bases, with 9 bases between. The CDR3 region has the DNA TGCAGCGTTGAAGATACCAGCAGAGCTTTCTTT. It is translated as CSVEDTSRAFF.

The sample holds one count of this clone. V and J are TRBV5-1 and TRBJ2-7; 9 positions match TRBD2. With V trimmed by 4 bases and J by 3 bases, 8 bases remained unmatched. The V gene's germline CDR1 is SGHRS and CDR2 YFSETQ. The CDR3 contains 15 residues. In DNA form, the CDR3 reads TGCGCCAGCAGCGGAACTAGCGGGCACAGCTACGAGCAGTACTTC. Its protein product is CASSGTSGHSYEQYF.

This chain uses TRBV6-5 with TRBJ1-2; no clear D gene. This CDR3 has 14 residues. Germline loops: CDR1 MNHEY, CDR2 SVGAGI. Trimming left V 4 bases short and J 5 bases short, with 14 bases between. The CDR3 is CASSSYIPTYGYTF. Written as DNA, the CDR3 is TGTGCCAGCAGTTCCTATATCCCGACATATGGCTACACCTTC.

This chain uses TRBV7-9 with TRBJ1-2, with 9 bases lining up with TRBD1. Unmatched junction bases numbered 4, after V lost 3 bases and J lost 2 bases. CDR3 length: 15 amino acids. The V gene's germline CDR1 is SEHNR and CDR2 FQNEAQ (reference sequence). CDR3 coding DNA: TGTGCCAGCAGCTTGGGACAGGGCCTCAACTATGGCTACACCTTC. Protein product: CASSLGQGLNYGYTF. The full variable domain, its missing parts supplied by reference TRBV7-9 and TRBJ1-2, is DTGVSQNPRHKITKRGQNVTFRCDPISEHNRLYWYRQTLGQGPEFLTYFQNEAQLEKSRLLSDRFSAERPKGSFSTLEIQRTEQGDSAMYLCASSLGQGLNYGYTFGSGTRLTVV.

This clone was seen just once. V gene TRBV7-2 combines with J gene TRBJ2-1; D remains ambiguous. V lost 1 base to trimming and J lost 13 bases, with 11 bases between them. Germline V gene sequence: CDR1 SGHTA, CDR2 FQGNSA. CDR3 length equals 12 residues. CDR3 region: CASSLGLLEQFF. CDR3 bases: TGTGCCAGCAGCTTAGGGCTACTTGAACAGTTCTTC.

V and J are TRBV4-2 and TRBJ2-3; weak D call: TRBD1 (6 bases). Germline loops: CDR1 LGHNA, CDR2 YNFKEQ. V was pared by 1 base and J by 1 base, with 18 bases between. This CDR3 contains 18 residues. The CDR3 DNA follows: TGTGCCAGCAGCCAAGGGTATGGGATGGCAGGGGGCACAGATACGCAGTATTTT. Translated, it gives CASSQGYGMAGGTDTQYF.

This chain joins TRBV15 and TRBJ2-7, with 9 bases aligning to TRBD1. This CDR3 comprises 15 residues. From germline, CDR1 is LNHNV and CDR2 YYDKDF (reference sequence). The V gene end was trimmed by 2 bases and the J gene end by 6 bases; junction bases not matched to a gene: 8. The CDR3 loop is CATSRRGTGPGEQYF. The CDR3 nucleotides read TGTGCCACCAGCAGACGTGGGACAGGGCCGGGCGAGCAGTACTTC.

CDR3: CSAMTENTGELFF. DNA of the CDR3: TGCAGCGCTATGACAGAGAACACCGGGGAGCTGTTTTTT. This rearrangement joins TRBV29-1 to TRBJ2-2; D possibly corresponds to TRBD1 (5 bases). V lost 7 bases and J 1 base, leaving 10 bases between the germline ends. The CDR3 is made up of 13 amino acids. Per germline, CDR1 SQVTM and CDR2 ANQGSEA.

This rearrangement joins TRBV5-1 to TRBJ2-7; 10 positions agree with TRBD2. CDR1 and CDR2 (germline): SGHRS, YFSETQ. This CDR3 contains 15 residues. J was trimmed by 1 base and V by 4 bases; bases with no gene match: 5. The CDR3 spells CASSLLAGASYEQYF. The DNA for the CDR3 is TGCGCCAGCAGCCTCCTAGCGGGGGCGTCCTACGAGCAGTACTTC.

The chain recombines TRBV18 with TRBJ2-2, with 7 nucleotides matching TRBD1. After removal of 1 base from V and 0 bases from J, the junction contained 5 bases not matched to a gene. The germline V gene encodes CDR1 KGHSH and CDR2 LQKENI. This CDR3 comprises 17 residues. In nucleotides, the CDR3 is TGTGCCAGCTCACCACAGACAGGGTTCGCGAACACCGGGGAGCTGTTTTTT. Protein product: CASSPQTGFANTGELFF. Based on the CDR3 plus reference TRBV18 and TRBJ2-2, the full variable domain is NAGVMQNPRHLVRRRGQEARLRCSPMKGHSHVYWYRQLPEEGLKFMVYLQKENIIDESGMPKERFSAEFPKEGPSILRIQQVVRGDSAAYFCASSPQTGFANTGELFFGEGSRLTVL.

This clone was detected only once. V is TRBV7-2 and J is TRBJ1-1; 9 bases match TRBD1. Looked up from germline, CDR1 is SGHTA and CDR2 is FQGNSA. The CDR3 is 16 residues long. V gave up 5 bases and J gave up 1 base; unmatched junction bases: 8. CDR3 amino acids: CASSPSWDRANTEAFF. CDR3 nucleotides: TGTGCCAGCAGCCCCTCGTGGGACAGGGCGAACACTGAAGCTTTCTTT.

This chain connects TRBV5-1 to TRBJ1-1; D is unresolved. V lost 1 base to trimming and J lost 1 base, with 8 bases between them. Germline V gene sequence: CDR1 SGHRS, CDR2 YFSETQ. The CDR3 length is 14 residues. This chain's CDR3 is CASSLHGGNTEAFF. The CDR3 coding sequence is TGCGCCAGCAGCTTGCACGGTGGGAACACTGAAGCTTTCTTT.

V usage is TRBV30 and J usage is TRBJ2-3, with unresolved D. Germline CDR1 and CDR2: GTSNPN and SVGIG (reference sequence). This CDR3 has 13 residues. Trimming shortened V by 4 bases and J by 2 bases, and 10 bases separated the two germline ends. CDR3 sequence: CAWTLEVTDTQYF. In DNA form, the CDR3 reads TGTGCCTGGACTTTAGAAGTCACAGATACGCAGTATTTT.